The sample holds one count of the clone carrying this TCR beta chain. Its antigen remains unidentified. PCR primers comprised 60 Vbeta and 13 Jbeta primers. The table came from immunoSEQ multiplex PCR; TCRdb's copy has only in-frame clones and leaves some out. In the table there are approximately 100,000 clones, roughly 79% of which are singletons. This sample was included in a study of cytomegalovirus exposure and HLA in healthy donors. Findings of the study overall: Reports state that TCR beta sequences accurately predicted most subjects' HLA-A and HLA-B alleles.

Germline CDR1 and CDR2: SGHNT and YYREEE (reference sequence). The V and J ends lost 2 bases and 5 bases, in that order; junction bases with no gene match: 12. The CDR3 is 16 amino acids. The receptor comes from a man aged 35-49 years in good health and CMV-seronegative. The chain has TRBV5-4 and TRBJ1-1, with 7 bases matching TRBD1. Sequenced sample: PBMCs. DNA of the CDR3: TGTGCCAGCAGCTTCTACACCGCAGGGGGTGGGACTGAAGCTTTCTTT. It yields the protein CASSFYTAGGGTEAFF.